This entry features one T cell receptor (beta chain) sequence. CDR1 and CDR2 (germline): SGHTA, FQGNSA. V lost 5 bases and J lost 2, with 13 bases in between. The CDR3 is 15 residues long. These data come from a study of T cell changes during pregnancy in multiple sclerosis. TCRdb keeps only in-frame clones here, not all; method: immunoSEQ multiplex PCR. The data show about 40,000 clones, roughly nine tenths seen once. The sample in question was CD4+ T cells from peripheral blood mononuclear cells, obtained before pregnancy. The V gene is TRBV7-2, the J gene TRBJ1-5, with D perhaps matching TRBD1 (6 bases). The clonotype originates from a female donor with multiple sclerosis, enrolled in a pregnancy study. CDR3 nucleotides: TGTGCCAGCAGCCCACAGGGTTACGGCAATCAGCCCCAGCATTTT. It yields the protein CASSPQGYGNQPQHF.